The next 5 T cell receptor beta chains were all read from a single sample in a study of beta chain features in type 1 diabetes (dated by TCRdb to 2016 to 2019). What the study reported, not specific to this receptor: Type 1 diabetes patients showed a moderate but significant shortening of TCRB CDR3 length in all four CD4+ subsets.

The library was made by the immunoSEQ multiplex PCR assay. All of the isolated RNA was reverse transcribed with the High Capacity cDNA Reverse Transcription Kit, so expressed TCRB transcripts were sequenced. TCRdb re-hosts the immuneACCESS table, in-frame sequences only. Its copies lack some clones; in the studies checked, an unresolved V gene accounts for under half of them, and the cause for the rest is not known. Here the sample has 55,000 to 85,000 clones; just under 50% occur a single time. The ten largest clonotypes hold roughly 0.7% of the sample. For these TCRs, the target antigens are not known. The sequencing input was central memory CD4+ T cells from blood. All receptors derive from a man aged 25-45 years with type 1 diabetes.

The CDR3 nucleotides are TGTGCCAGCAGTGCACAGGGGAGGAATCAGCCCCAGCATTTT. This codes for CASSAQGRNQPQHF. The chain is built from TRBV2 and TRBJ1-5; the match to TRBD1 covers 7 bases. The germline V gene encodes CDR1 SNHLY and CDR2 FYNNEI. The CDR3 runs 14 residues. The ends lost 4 bases at V and 4 bases at J; junction bases unmatched: 4.

V and J are TRBV2 and TRBJ2-5; no firm D call. In germline, CDR1 is SNHLY, CDR2 FYNNEI. V was shortened by 5 bases and J by 5 bases, with 3 bases between the two germline ends. The CDR3 totals 10 residues. For the CDR3, the DNA is TGTGCCAGCAGTCGGGAGACCCAGTACTTC. Residues: CASSRETQYF.

The gene calls are TRBV5-1 and TRBJ1-6, with D hard to call. Trimming stripped 2 bases from V and 5 bases from J, with 11 bases between. Germline CDR1 and CDR2: SGHRS and YFSETQ. The CDR3 is made up of 15 amino acids. This CDR3 is CASSLSTGNNSPLHF. In DNA, the CDR3 is TGCGCCAGCAGCTTAAGTACCGGGAATAATTCACCCCTCCACTTT.

The sample holds a few counts of this clone. The chain uses TRBV5-1 and TRBJ2-3, with unresolved D. The CDR3 runs 11 residues. Germline-derived CDR1 and CDR2 are SGHRS and YFSETQ. The germline V and J ends were trimmed by 0 bases and 8 bases, with 4 bases remaining between them. The CDR3, as DNA: TGCGCCAGCAGCTTGGACGGTACGCAGTATTTT. Protein product: CASSLDGTQYF.

The chain joins TRBV5-1 to TRBJ2-6; D is unclear. CDR3 length: 15 amino acids. In germline, CDR1 is SGHRS, CDR2 YFSETQ. The germline V and J ends were trimmed by 0 bases and 2 bases, with 6 bases remaining between them. The CDR3 nucleotides read TGCGCCAGCAGCTTGGAGGCGGCTGGGGCCAACGTCCTGACTTTC. It codes for CASSLEAAGANVLTF.